This TCR beta chain stems from a study of molecular identifiers for immune sequencing clone quantification. Study-level results: More than 97% of effector molecules, versus under 1% of naive-cell molecules, belonged to clones above 20 RNA copies. Barcode-sharing identical TCR molecules could underestimate highly expanded clone sizes.

Making the bulk TCR libraries relied on previously described methods and listed TCR primers. Each CDR3 protein gets one entry after TCRdb re-called the PCR reads with MiXCR. The table records fewer than 350,000 distinct CDR3 sequences, over 20% of them present only once. Comments on this clonotype: Its antigen is undetermined.

Naive CD8 T cell sorting was performed on the CD8+CD4-CCR7+CD45RA+ phenotype. This clonotype originated in a human donor in good health. Some libraries in this study had Jurkat cell RNA spiked in. The sample consisted of naive CD8+ T cells from blood, with Jurkat cell RNA spiked in. Subset noted: FACS-sorted CD8+CD4-CCR7+CD45RA+ naive T cells.

DNA for the CDR3: TGTGCCAGCAGTTTATATGGGGGGACAGGGGTGTATAATTCACCCCTCCACTTT. Translating it yields CASSLYGGTGVYNSPLHF. The rearrangement links TRBV27 to TRBJ1-6, with 10 bases fitting TRBD1. J gave up 4 bases and V 1 base, and 7 bases lay outside the gene matches. The germline V gene has CDR1 MNHEY and CDR2 SMNVEV (reference sequence). CDR3 length equals 18 residues.